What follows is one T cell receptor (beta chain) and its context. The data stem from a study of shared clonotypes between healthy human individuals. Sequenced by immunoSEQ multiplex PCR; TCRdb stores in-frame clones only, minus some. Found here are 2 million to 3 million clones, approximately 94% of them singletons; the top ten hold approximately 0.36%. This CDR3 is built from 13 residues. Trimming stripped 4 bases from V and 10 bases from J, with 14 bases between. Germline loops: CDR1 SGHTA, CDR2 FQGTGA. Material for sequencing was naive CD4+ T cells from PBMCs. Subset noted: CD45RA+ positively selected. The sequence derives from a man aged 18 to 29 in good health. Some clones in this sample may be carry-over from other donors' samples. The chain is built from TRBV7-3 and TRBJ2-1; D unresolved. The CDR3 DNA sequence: TGTGCCAGCAGCTCGTCCACCCTGGGAGAGCAGTTCTTC. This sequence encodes CASSSSTLGEQFF.